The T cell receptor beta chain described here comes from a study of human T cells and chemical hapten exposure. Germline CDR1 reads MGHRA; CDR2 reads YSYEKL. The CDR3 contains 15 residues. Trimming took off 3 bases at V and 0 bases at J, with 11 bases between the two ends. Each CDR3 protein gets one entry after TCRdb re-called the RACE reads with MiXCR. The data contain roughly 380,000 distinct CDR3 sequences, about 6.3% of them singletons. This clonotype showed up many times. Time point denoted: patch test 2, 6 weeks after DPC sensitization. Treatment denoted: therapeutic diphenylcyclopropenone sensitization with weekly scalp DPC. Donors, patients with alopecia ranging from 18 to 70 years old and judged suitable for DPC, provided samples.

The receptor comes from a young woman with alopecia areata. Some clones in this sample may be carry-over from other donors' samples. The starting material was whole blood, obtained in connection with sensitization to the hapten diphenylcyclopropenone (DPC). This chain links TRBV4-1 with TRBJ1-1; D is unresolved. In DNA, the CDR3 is TGCGCCAGCAGCCACTTGTACGGTCTGAACACTGAAGCTTTCTTT. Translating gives CASSHLYGLNTEAFF.